The 8 T cell receptor beta chains given below trace back to one sample, sequenced in a study of cytomegalovirus exposure and HLA in healthy donors. The PCR used 60 Vbeta and 13 Jbeta primers. Clones were read by immunoSEQ multiplex PCR, and TCRdb kept only the in-frame ones, dropping some. The data contain about 120,000 clones, about 81% of them seen just once; the ten biggest clones take up less than 2%. Source material: PBMCs. The receptors were sampled from a man in his forties in good health and CMV-seronegative.

V usage is TRBV15 and J usage is TRBJ2-2, with a tentative D call TRBD1 (5 bases). Trimming removed 4 bases at V and 6 bases at J, with 12 bases between. The germline gives CDR1 LNHNV, CDR2 YYDKDF (reference sequence). This CDR3 region has 14 residues. Here the CDR3 DNA reads TGTGCCACCAGCATTAACGGACAAGCCGGGGAGCTGTTTTTT. It is translated as CATSINGQAGELFF.

V usage is TRBV4-1 and J usage is TRBJ2-7; D is perhaps TRBD2 (6 bases). The V gene's germline CDR1 is MGHRA and CDR2 YSYEKL. This CDR3 spans 17 amino acids. V lost 1 base and J 1 base, leaving 17 bases between the germline ends. The CDR3 coding sequence is TGCGCCAGCAGCCAAGTAGGTTCGGGGGTTACATCCTACGAGCAGTACTTC. It yields the protein CASSQVGSGVTSYEQYF.

V gene TRBV9 combines with J gene TRBJ2-5; TRBD1 might be the D (7 bases). Germline-derived CDR1 and CDR2 are SGDLS and YYNGEE. The ends were cut back, 4 bases at V and 5 bases at J, with 12 bases in the middle. The CDR3 is 13 amino acids. CDR3 residues: CASSSPGGETQYF. The DNA for the CDR3 is TGTGCCAGCAGCTCCCCAGGGGGGGAGACCCAGTACTTC.

This clone was picked up a small number of times. This chain links TRBV19 with TRBJ2-4, with 9 nucleotides matching TRBD2. Germline CDR1 and CDR2: LNHDA and SQIVND (reference sequence). The CDR3 extends over 17 amino acids. The V segment lost 3 bases and the J segment 0 bases; nucleotides outside the gene matches: 6. CDR3 residues: CASSMDGTSQAKNIQYF. The CDR3 nucleotides read TGTGCCAGTAGTATGGACGGGACTAGCCAAGCCAAAAACATTCAGTACTTC.

This clone was observed a handful of times. The chain couples TRBV30 to TRBJ1-4; unclear D gene. CDR3 size: 12 residues. V was cut by 3 bases and J by 8 bases, with 10 bases left in between. Germline V gives CDR1 GTSNPN, CDR2 SVGIG (reference sequence). CDR3 in amino acids: CAWSYLKEKLFF. CDR3 bases: TGTGCCTGGAGCTACTTGAAGGAAAAACTGTTTTTT.

This rearrangement joins TRBV5-1 to TRBJ2-5, with a weak D call TRBD2 (6 bases). The CDR3 extends over 15 amino acids. The V gene's germline CDR1 is SGHRS and CDR2 YFSETQ. V dropped 0 bases and J dropped 5 bases, with 14 bases sitting between them. CDR3 nucleotides: TGCGCCAGCAGCTTGGGGAGGGCCGGGGGTGAGACCCAGTACTTC. Translation gives CASSLGRAGGETQYF.

The chain employs TRBV7-9 and TRBJ2-7; weak D call: TRBD2 (5 bases). The CDR3 contains 14 residues. Germline-derived CDR1 and CDR2 are SEHNR and FQNEAQ (reference sequence). V lost 4 bases and J lost 6, with 16 bases in between. As DNA, the CDR3 is TGTGCCAGCAGCTCCCTTCTTATAGGAGGCGAGCAGTACTTC. It translates to CASSSLLIGGEQYF.

This clone turned up a few times. The V call is TRBV15, the J call TRBJ2-7; TRBD1 is a possible D gene (5 bases). CDR3 length equals 16 residues. Germline V gene lookup returns CDR1 LNHNV and CDR2 YYDKDF (reference sequence). Trimming cost V 0 bases and J 3 bases, with 15 bases left between them. The DNA for the CDR3 is TGTGCCACCAGCAGAGATTGGCCGGCCCAGGGCTACGAGCAGTACTTC. Translating it yields CATSRDWPAQGYEQYF.